This TCR beta chain came from a study of T cell clones after liver transplantation. For the study at large: As an antigen-independent comparator, third-party-reactive TCRbeta sequences came from pre-transplant mixed lymphocyte reactions.

This CDR3 spans 16 amino acids. Germline CDR1 SEHNR, CDR2 FQNEAQ (reference sequence). Trimming removed 2 bases at V and 5 bases at J, with 15 bases between. Sequenced by immunoSEQ multiplex PCR; TCRdb stores in-frame clones only, minus some. The repertoire holds some 80,000 clones, with around four fifths as singletons. The sample consisted of CD4+ T cells from blood, taken around 50 months after liver transplant. The sequence was obtained from a human patient who received a liver transplant. These T cells may partly come from the graft donor. The chain is built from TRBV7-9 and TRBJ1-4; TRBD1 is a possible D gene (5 bases). CDR3 amino acids: CASSLKGTGSNEKLFF. Here the CDR3 DNA reads TGTGCCAGCAGCTTAAAAGGGACGGGCTCGAATGAAAAACTGTTTTTT.